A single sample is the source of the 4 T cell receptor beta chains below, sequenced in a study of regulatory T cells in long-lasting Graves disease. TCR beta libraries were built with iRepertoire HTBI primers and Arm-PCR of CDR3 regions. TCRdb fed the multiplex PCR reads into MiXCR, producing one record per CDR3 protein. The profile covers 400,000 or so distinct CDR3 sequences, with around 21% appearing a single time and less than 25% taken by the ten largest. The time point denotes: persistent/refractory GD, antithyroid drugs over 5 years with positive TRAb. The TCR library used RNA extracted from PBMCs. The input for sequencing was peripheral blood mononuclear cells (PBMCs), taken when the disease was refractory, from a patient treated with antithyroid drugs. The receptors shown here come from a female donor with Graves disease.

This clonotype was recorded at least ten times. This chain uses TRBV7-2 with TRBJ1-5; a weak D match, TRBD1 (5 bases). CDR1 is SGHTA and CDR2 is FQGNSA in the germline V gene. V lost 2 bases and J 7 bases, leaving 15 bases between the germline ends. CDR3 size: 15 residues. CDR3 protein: CASSLWGGGRQPQHF. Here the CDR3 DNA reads TGTGCCAGCAGCTTATGGGGGGGGGGAAGACAGCCCCAGCATTTT.

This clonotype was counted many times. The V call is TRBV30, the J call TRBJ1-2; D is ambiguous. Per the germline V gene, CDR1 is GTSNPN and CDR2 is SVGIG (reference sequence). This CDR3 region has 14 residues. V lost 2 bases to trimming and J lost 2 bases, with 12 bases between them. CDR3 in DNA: TGTGCCTGGAGTAAACCGCCTTCCAACTATGGCTACACCTTC. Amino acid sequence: CAWSKPPSNYGYTF.

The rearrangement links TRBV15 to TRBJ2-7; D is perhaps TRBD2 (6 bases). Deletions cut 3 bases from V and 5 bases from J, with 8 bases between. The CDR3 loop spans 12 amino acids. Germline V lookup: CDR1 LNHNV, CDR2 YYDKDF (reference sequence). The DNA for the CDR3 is TGTGCCACCAGCAGCGGGAGCCACGAGCAGTACTTC. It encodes CATSSGSHEQYF.

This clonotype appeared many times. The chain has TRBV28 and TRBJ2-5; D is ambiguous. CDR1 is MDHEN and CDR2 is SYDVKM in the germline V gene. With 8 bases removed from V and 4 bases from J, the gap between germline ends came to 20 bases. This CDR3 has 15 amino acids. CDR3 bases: TGTGCCAGCTGCCCAGGTTACCCGGGCAGAGAGACCCAGTACTTC. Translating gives CASCPGYPGRETQYF.